Listed here is a single T cell receptor (beta chain). Its antigen is unknown. No much larger clone is present one base from it, and per-base qualities are unavailable. High-throughput TCR beta sequencing profiled peripheral blood CD8+ and CD4+ T cells from healthy donors, Susac syndrome patients and multiple sclerosis patients. The healthy donors served as controls matched for age and sex. Bulk CD8+ and CD4+ T cells were purified by magnetic negative isolation, whereas CD8+ TEMRA cells were enriched by FACS. Blood was drawn into EDTA tubes, processed within 24 hours, and PBMCs were isolated by density gradient centrifugation. PBMCs intended for TCR sequencing were cryopreserved in liquid nitrogen and thawed later in a water bath at 37 degrees C. A purity of at least 90% was achieved for sorted or isolated CD4+, CD8+ and CD8+ TEMRA cells. RNA was extracted using the RNeasy kit, and about 0.5 to 1 ug of the RNA was reverse transcribed with random hexamers. The immunoSEQ multiplex PCR assay, which covers 54 Vbeta and 13 Jbeta segments, was used to amplify TCR beta CDR3 regions. PCR amplification bias was corrected using a synthetic template baseline for primer optimization and computational correction. On the authors' methods: Only productive sequences were kept, with reads annotated to V, D and J genes according to IMGT and analyzed in immunoSEQ Analyzer. Clonality was calculated as one minus the Shannon entropy normalized by log2 of the number of productive unique sequences. Public and private clones were assessed among the 100 most prevalent clones of each patient and control. Clones were defined as Susac-specific if absent from the healthy and MS cohorts, from 1052 published viral clones and from other ImmuneACCESS disease sequences. TCRdb itself trimmed the public reads at Q25 with fastp, ran MiXCR and retained productive beta chains. Identical CDR3 proteins give one entry, which carries the most common genes and DNA. V and J calls and clone size were set by TCRdb, not the authors. The table for this sample lists roughly 130,000 distinct CDR3 sequences; 90% to 95% of them were counted only once. The ten largest clones take up more than 0.095% of the sample.

The data were obtained in a study of CD8 T cells in Susac syndrome (dated by TCRdb to about 2019). Concerning the study at large: Repertoire sequencing was used to test whether CD8+ T cell activation and differentiation in Susac syndrome was antigen driven.

Summary of the overall study and its limitations: The number of individuals in the TCR sequencing and HLA analysis was acknowledged as relatively small.

Inclusive of the bounding cysteine and phenylalanine, the CDR3 is 16 residues long. The DNA shown is the 48-base CDR3, in frame from base 1. From V the trimming removes 5 bases and from J it removes 3 bases, while the gene matches leave 8 bases of the junction unaccounted for. CDR1 is given as MNHEY and CDR2 as SMNVEV, both from the germline V gene (reference sequence). The receptor's source is a human donor in good health. The specimen sequenced was CD4+ T cells from PBMCs. This sequence uses TRBV27 and TRBJ2-3; 10 central bases correspond to TRBD1. The bases read TGTGCCAGCAGTCCTCTGGGGACAGGGGTTACAGATACGCAGTATTTT. It translates to CASSPLGTGVTDTQYF.